This passage covers 16 T cell receptor beta chains from one sample sequenced in a study of CDR3 diversity in severe acne. TCRdb fed the PCR reads into MiXCR, producing one record per CDR3 protein. Altogether more than 85,000 distinct CDR3 sequences are present, over 45% being singletons, with the ten largest covering about a tenth. Input material: blood. The receptors stem from a male donor in good health, serving as a control.

The sample holds a few counts of this clonotype. J is TRBJ1-2 and V is TRBV12-3 or TRBV12-4, with D perhaps matching TRBD1 (6 bases). The V and J ends lost 5 bases and 4 bases respectively, with 14 bases between them. The CDR3 has 14 residues. The CDR3: CASSRWDIGYGYTF. The CDR3 nucleotides are TGTGCCAGCAGTAGATGGGACATCGGCTATGGCTACACCTTC.

This clonotype was seen only a few times. The DNA for the CDR3 is TGTGCGGCCGCAGACAGATCGTTCCGGGCCCCTGGGGATACGCAGTATTTT. Protein: CAAADRSFRAPGDTQYF. This chain joins TRBV10-3 and TRBJ2-3, with TRBD1 as a possible D gene (5 bases). The germline V gene encodes CDR1 ENHRY and CDR2 SYGVKD. This CDR3 region has 17 residues.

This chain connects TRBV25-1 to TRBJ1-5; 11 nucleotides agree with TRBD1. Germline values: CDR1 MGHDK, CDR2 SYGVNS. This CDR3 has 17 amino acids. J lost 7 bases, V lost 6 bases, and 14 bases had no gene match. The CDR3 DNA follows: TGTGCCAGCAGCGAACCGGGACAGGGGGTTTGGGGACAGCCCCAGCATTTT. It codes for CASSEPGQGVWGQPQHF.

About this clonotype: This may be a read error, as it is one base from a much larger clone. The chain recombines TRBV20-1 with TRBJ2-6; 8 positions agree with TRBD2. Germline V gene sequence: CDR1 DFQATT, CDR2 SNEGSKA (reference sequence). This CDR3 is 15 amino acids long. The CDR3 DNA reads TGCAGTGCTAGAGATCGGACGGGGGGGGCCAACGTCCTGGCTTTC. Translating it yields CSARDRTGGANVLAF.

This clonotype showed up many times. The chain couples TRBV2 to TRBJ1-1; 7 bases agree with TRBD1. The CDR3 covers 13 residues. The germline V gene has CDR1 SNHLY and CDR2 FYNNEI. V was pared by 7 bases and J by 6 bases, with 8 bases of the junction left unmatched. The CDR3 spells CASMRQGRSEAFF. CDR3 DNA: TGTGCCAGCATGAGACAGGGAAGGTCTGAAGCTTTCTTT. The variable domain in full, with the rest retrieved from reference TRBV2 and TRBJ1-1, is EPEVTQTPSHQVTQMGQEVILRCVPISNHLYFYWYRQILGQKVEFLVSFYNNEISEKSEIFDDQFSVERPDGSNFTLKIRSTKLEDSAMYFCASMRQGRSEAFFGQGTRLTVV.

The J gene is TRBJ2-1, the V gene TRBV6-4; 9 bases line up with TRBD2. V was pared by 4 bases and J by 0 bases, with 1 base of the junction left unmatched. The CDR3 covers 15 residues. Germline V gives CDR1 MRHNA, CDR2 SNTAGT. The CDR3 loop reads CASSGSGGSYNEQFF. The CDR3, as DNA: TGTGCCAGCAGTGGTAGCGGGGGCTCCTACAATGAGCAGTTCTTC.

The J gene is TRBJ1-5, the V gene TRBV12-3 or TRBV12-4; 8 bases match TRBD1. V gave up 5 bases and J gave up 6 bases; unmatched junction bases: 3. The CDR3 consists of 13 residues. CDR3 nucleotides: TGTGCCAGCAGTGACAGGGGAGGTCAGCCCCAGCATTTT. Translation: CASSDRGGQPQHF.

V is TRBV7-8 and J is TRBJ2-3, with D unclear. Trimming removed 5 bases from V and 5 bases from J, with 11 bases in between. Per germline, CDR1 SGHVS and CDR2 FQNEAQ. This CDR3 is 13 amino acids long. CDR3 in amino acids: CASSRRVEDTQYF. CDR3 in DNA: TGTGCCAGCAGCCGTAGGGTGGAAGATACGCAGTATTTT. Supplemented by reference TRBV7-8 and TRBJ2-3, the full variable domain reads GAGVSQSPRYKVAKRGQDVALRCDPISGHVSLFWYQQALGQGPEFLTYFQNEAQLDKSGLPSDRFFAERPEGSVSTLKIQRTQQEDSAVYLCASSRRVEDTQYFGPGTRLTVL.

This clonotype was observed a few times. It may be a read error: a sequence one base away is much more abundant. The missing conserved phenylalanine or tryptophan at the end of this CDR3 makes a read error likely. J is TRBJ2-5 and V is TRBV5-4, with a possible D match to TRBD1 (5 bases). Germline CDR1 SGHNT, CDR2 YYREEE (reference sequence). V was clipped by 1 base and J by 0 bases, with 7 bases between them. The CDR3 is 14 amino acids. CDR3 DNA sequence: TGTGCCAGCAGCTTGTTCAGGGACCAAGAGACCCAGTACCTC. Translating gives CASSLFRDQETQYL.

This clonotype showed up many times. The J gene is TRBJ2-3, the V gene TRBV4-1; 9 bases are a match to TRBD1. With V trimmed by 2 bases and J by 3 bases, 3 bases remained unmatched. Germline lookup yields CDR1 MGHRA and CDR2 YSYEKL. This CDR3 has 15 residues. The CDR3 DNA is TGCGCCAGCAGCCAAAGCGGACAGGGGACAGATACGCAGTATTTT. As protein: CASSQSGQGTDTQYF.

This clonotype was counted ten times or more. V is TRBV6-1 and J is TRBJ2-6; D is undetermined. Germline loops: CDR1 MNHNS, CDR2 SASEGT. CDR3 length: 15 residues. Trimming left V 8 bases short and J 2 bases short, with 13 bases between. CDR3 nucleotide sequence: TGTGCCAGCGGAATTCCAGGTACTGGGGCCAACGTCCTGACTTTC. It specifies CASGIPGTGANVLTF.

The gene calls are TRBV7-9 and TRBJ1-1; D gene unclear. Germline loops: CDR1 SEHNR, CDR2 FQNEAQ (reference sequence). The CDR3 has 13 residues. Deletions cut 10 bases from V and 3 bases from J, with 15 bases between. This CDR3 is CATRRAGDTEAFF. The CDR3 nucleotides are TGTGCCACCCGAAGGGCAGGCGACACTGAAGCTTTCTTT.

This clonotype is medium-sized. The rearrangement links TRBV29-1 to TRBJ2-3; D is ambiguous. CDR3 length: 13 amino acids. Germline lookup yields CDR1 SQVTM and CDR2 ANQGSEA. V shed 3 bases and J shed 2 bases, with 9 bases lying between them. The CDR3 bases are TGCAGCGTTGATTTAGCTTTCACAGATACGCAGTATTTT. The encoded protein is CSVDLAFTDTQYF.

V and J are TRBV25-1 and TRBJ1-1; D remains unclear. In germline, CDR1 is MGHDK, CDR2 SYGVNS. The CDR3 is 14 amino acids. Between the trimmed V and J ends, which lost 5 bases and 0 bases, there was a span of 10 bases. The CDR3 reads CASSSYGVNTEAFF. The CDR3 DNA reads as TGTGCCAGCAGTAGTTACGGGGTGAACACTGAAGCTTTCTTT.

The chain uses TRBV6-1 and TRBJ1-1, with TRBD1 matching over 10 bases. Trimming removed 7 bases from V and 5 bases from J; junction bases left unmatched: 7. The germline V gene has CDR1 MNHNS and CDR2 SASEGT. The CDR3 length is 14 residues. CDR3 coding DNA: TGTGCCAGCACCTGGGACAGGGGAAGGACTGAAGCTTTCTTT. This codes for CASTWDRGRTEAFF.

This clonotype was seen ten or more times. The CDR3 sequence: CASSLGGVNTEAFF. The CDR3 nucleotides read TGCGCCAGCAGCTTGGGGGGAGTAAACACTGAAGCTTTCTTT. J is TRBJ1-1 and V is TRBV5-1, with D unclear. The CDR3 has 14 amino acids. V dropped 0 bases and J dropped 2 bases, with 8 bases sitting between them. Germline CDR1 reads SGHRS; CDR2 reads YFSETQ.